A single sample gave rise to the 18 T cell receptor beta chains below, sequenced in a study of glioma-infiltrating T cells. TCR alpha and beta CDR3 regions were amplified from RNA using iRepertoire nested multiplex PCR. Via MiXCR, TCRdb re-called the multiplex PCR reads, giving one row per CDR3 protein. Seen here are 400,000 or so distinct CDR3 sequences, 41% observed once, and the top ten hold more than 10%. What was sequenced was glioma tissue, nonneoplastic brain tissue, or PBMCs (not recorded which). All receptors come from a human donor with low-grade glioma or glioblastoma, undergoing nonglioma brain surgery, or in good health (not recorded which).

The chain employs TRBV14 and TRBJ2-2, with 12 bases matching TRBD2. Germline V CDR1 and CDR2: SGHDN, FVKESK. J lost 2 bases, V lost 4 bases, and 8 bases had no gene match. This CDR3 contains 18 residues. CDR3 bases: TGTGCCAGCAGCCTCTGGACTAGCGGGACCTTAAACACCGGGGAGCTGTTTTTT. Translating gives CASSLWTSGTLNTGELFF. The full variable domain, its missing parts supplied by reference TRBV14 and TRBJ2-2, is EAGVTQFPSHSVIEKGQTVTLRCDPISGHDNLYWYRRVMGKEIKFLLHFVKESKQDESGMPNNRFLAERTGGTYSTLKVQPAELEDSGVYFCASSLWTSGTLNTGELFFGEGSRLTVL.

On this clonotype itself: This may come from a read error, since a much larger clone is one base off. The chain recombines TRBV27 with TRBJ2-7; 8 bases match TRBD1. V lost 8 bases and J lost 4; bases outside the gene matches: 7. Germline CDR1 and CDR2: MNHEY and SMNVEV (reference sequence). The CDR3 consists of 13 residues. The CDR3 region has the DNA TGTGCCAGCGGCCGGACAGGGTTTTACGAGCAGTACTTC. It encodes CASGRTGFYEQYF.

This clonotype has a handful of counts. The chain links TRBV7-8 to TRBJ2-3; TRBD2 aligns across 7 bases. Looked up from germline, CDR1 is SGHVS and CDR2 is FQNEAQ. The CDR3 covers 18 residues. Trimming at V came to 1 base and at J to 2 bases, leaving 12 bases not matched to a gene. The chain's CDR3 is CASSLGFYSGLTTDTQYF. In DNA, the CDR3 is TGTGCCAGCAGCTTAGGATTCTATAGCGGGCTAACCACAGATACGCAGTATTTT.

In its sample, this clonotype was seen a few times. The rearrangement uses TRBV20-1 and TRBJ2-5; 9 positions match TRBD1. The germline V gene has CDR1 DFQATT and CDR2 SNEGSKA (reference sequence). The CDR3 is made up of 12 amino acids. V gave up 5 bases and J gave up 5 bases; unmatched junction bases: 3. The CDR3 is CSAVDRGETQYF. As DNA, the CDR3 is TGCAGTGCTGTCGACAGGGGGGAGACCCAGTACTTC.

This clonotype was counted ten times or more. The rearrangement uses TRBV20-1 and TRBJ2-3; tentative D call: TRBD2 (6 bases). The CDR3 is made up of 13 amino acids. CDR1 and CDR2 from the germline V gene are DFQATT and SNEGSKA (reference sequence). The V end was cut by 6 bases, the J end by 3 bases, with 13 bases between. As DNA, the CDR3 is TGCAGTGCCCATGGCGGGGAGACAGATACGCAGTATTTT. Translating it yields CSAHGGETDTQYF.

This clonotype was seen ten or more times. The chain has TRBV3-1 and TRBJ1-2, with a possible D match to TRBD1 (5 bases). Germline-derived CDR1 and CDR2 are LGHDT and YNNKEL (reference sequence). The CDR3 is 15 residues long. V lost 0 bases and J 2 bases, leaving 10 bases between the germline ends. This CDR3 is CASSQETAMNYGYTF. In nucleotides, the CDR3 is TGTGCCAGCAGCCAAGAGACAGCTATGAACTATGGCTACACCTTC.

In this sample, this clonotype turned up a few times. This rearrangement joins TRBV28 to TRBJ1-5; D remains ambiguous. Looked up from germline, CDR1 is MDHEN and CDR2 is SYDVKM. The CDR3 spans 13 residues. Trimming stripped 3 bases from V and 6 bases from J, with 9 bases between. CDR3 sequence (DNA): TGTGCCAGCAGTTTGGAGGCAATTCAGCCCCAGCATTTT. It encodes CASSLEAIQPQHF.

The rearrangement joins TRBV4-1 to TRBJ2-1; 11 bases are shared with TRBD1. V was clipped by 4 bases and J by 8 bases; unmatched bases: 7. This CDR3 comprises 15 residues. Germline V CDR1 and CDR2: MGHRA, YSYEKL. The CDR3 nucleotides are TGCGCCAGCAGCCCCCGGACAGGGGGCGGGTATGAGCAGTTCTTC. It yields the protein CASSPRTGGGYEQFF.

For this clonotype: A read error may be the cause here, since a much bigger clone is one base away. V gene TRBV20-1 combines with J gene TRBJ2-1; D is undetermined. The V gene's germline CDR1 is DFQATT and CDR2 SNEGSKA (reference sequence). There are 13 residues in the CDR3. CDR3: CSASGYSYNEKFF. The CDR3 coding sequence is TGCAGTGCTAGTGGCTACTCCTACAATGAGAAGTTCTTC.

In this sample, this clonotype turned up many times. The chain links TRBV12-3 or TRBV12-4 to TRBJ1-5, with no clear D. Trimming took 3 bases from V and 4 from J, leaving 10 bases between them. The length of the CDR3 is 14 residues. The CDR3 bases are TGTGCCAGCAGTTTCAGCTTTTCAAATCAGCCCCAGCATTTT. Its protein product is CASSFSFSNQPQHF.

This clonotype appeared many times. The chain couples TRBV28 to TRBJ1-2, with D unresolved. V was pared by 6 bases and J by 8 bases, with 13 bases between. The CDR3 covers 12 residues. Germline loops: CDR1 MDHEN, CDR2 SYDVKM. CDR3 coding DNA: TGTGCCAGCAGCTCCCTTGGGGTCGGCTACACCTTC. Encoded protein: CASSSLGVGYTF.

The count of this clonotype is one. This may stem from a read error, because a much larger clone lies one nucleotide away. The genes are TRBV27 and TRBJ2-7; D is unclear. Germline-derived CDR1 and CDR2 are MNHEY and SMNVEV (reference sequence). The CDR3 has 11 residues. V lost 2 bases, J lost 9 bases, and 8 bases lay in between. The CDR3: CASSLGTGQYF. For the CDR3, the DNA is TGTGCCAGCAGTTTAGGTACCGGGCAGTACTTC.

Notes on this clonotype: A junction boundary mismatches the germline segment, possibly from a read error. The rearrangement joins TRBV20-1 to TRBJ1-1; TRBD1 might be the D (5 bases). Germline V CDR1 and CDR2: DFQATT, SNEGSKA (reference sequence). The CDR3 runs to 13 residues. Here the CDR3 reads CSVRDGADTEAFF. CDR3 coding DNA: TGCAGTGTTAGAGATGGGGCTGACACTGAGGCTTTCTTT.

The chain recombines TRBV12-3 or TRBV12-4 with TRBJ2-1; no definite D call. This CDR3 is 16 amino acids long. Trimming removed 2 bases at V and 6 bases at J, with 17 bases between. This CDR3 reads CASSLSPGLATNEQFF. CDR3 bases: TGTGCCAGCAGTTTAAGTCCCGGGCTCGCTACCAATGAGCAGTTCTTC.

This clonotype appeared a few times. V and J are TRBV4-1 and TRBJ2-1; 11 bases map to TRBD2. Germline V gives CDR1 MGHRA, CDR2 YSYEKL. The CDR3 is 18 amino acids. The trim removed 2 bases at V and 8 bases at J, leaving 14 bases unmatched. The CDR3 sequence is CASSQYGPTSGSMYEQFF. Here the CDR3 DNA reads TGCGCCAGCAGCCAATACGGGCCTACTAGCGGGAGCATGTATGAGCAGTTCTTC.

A note on this clonotype: One junction end does not reproduce the germline sequence, and a read error may be involved. This chain uses TRBV7-7 with TRBJ2-1; TRBD2 matches at 8 bases. Germline V gene data show CDR1 as SSHAT and CDR2 as FNYEAQ (reference sequence). CDR3 length equals 13 residues. CDR3 coding DNA: TGTGCTAGCAGCTCGCGGACTAGCCGTGAGCAGTTCTTC. It specifies CASSSRTSREQFF.

With regard to this clonotype: A much larger clone lies a single base off, so this may be a read error. J is TRBJ2-7 and V is TRBV6-5; D gene uncertain. CDR3 length: 16 amino acids. Germline CDR1 MNHEY, CDR2 SVGAGI. The V end was cut by 0 bases, the J end by 7 bases, with 19 bases between. Here the CDR3 reads CASSYSRGSSYNEQYF. Here the CDR3 DNA reads TGTGCCAGCAGTTACTCGCGCGGATCCTCCTACAATGAGCAGTACTTC.

This clonotype was detected a few times. The V call is TRBV4-1, the J call TRBJ2-1; D is undetermined. CDR1 is MGHRA and CDR2 is YSYEKL in the germline V gene. The CDR3 totals 15 residues. V shed 0 bases and J shed 3 bases, with 9 bases lying between them. The CDR3 sequence is CASSQDTYFYNEQFF. CDR3 in DNA: TGCGCCAGCAGCCAAGATACGTACTTCTACAATGAGCAGTTCTTC.